These T cell receptor beta chains were read from a single sample in a study of PD-1 blockade in mismatch repair-deficient tumors. Profiling relied on immunoSEQ multiplex PCR, and the TCRdb table lists in-frame clones only, not all of them. The table has 76,000 or so clones, approximately 80% seen once. The source material was peripheral blood, sampled 44 weeks after starting pembrolizumab. These receptors were taken from an adult with mismatch repair-deficient cancer. Both conserved end residues are part of each CDR3. Each record gives: clone size, J gene, D gene, V gene, CDR3 DNA, CDR3 protein. The D gene is left open where the match is weak. A row's size may be missing; if present it is once, few, many or a size class.

clone_size: -; j_call: TRBJ2-1; d_call: -; v_call: TRBV12-5; cdr3_nt: TGTGCTAGTGGTAGAGGGCCGTCCTACAATGAGCAGTTCTTC; cdr3_aa: CASGRGPSYNEQFF
clone_size: -; j_call: TRBJ2-5; d_call: TRBD2; v_call: TRBV5-1; cdr3_nt: TGCGCCAGCAGCCGATCACTAGCGCACCAAGAGACCCAGTACTTC; cdr3_aa: CASSRSLAHQETQYF
clone_size: -; j_call: TRBJ1-3; d_call: -; v_call: TRBV9; cdr3_nt: TGTGCCAGCAGCGTAGAAGGATTGGGACTCTCTGGAAACACCATATATTTT; cdr3_aa: CASSVEGLGLSGNTIYF
clone_size: -; j_call: TRBJ2-7; d_call: TRBD2; v_call: TRBV7-8; cdr3_nt: TGTGCCAGCAGCCCACTAGCGAAGTCCTACGAGCAGTACTTC; cdr3_aa: CASSPLAKSYEQYF
clone_size: few; j_call: TRBJ2-1; d_call: -; v_call: TRBV29-1; cdr3_nt: TGCAGCGTGAATAAGGGGGGGGTCGATGAGCAGTTCTTC; cdr3_aa: CSVNKGGVDEQFF
clone_size: once; j_call: TRBJ2-1; d_call: TRBD2; v_call: TRBV6-4; cdr3_nt: TGTGCCAGCAGTGACGGGCTAGCGGGAATCACTGAGCAGTTCTTC; cdr3_aa: CASSDGLAGITEQFF
clone_size: medium-sized; j_call: TRBJ1-5; d_call: -; v_call: TRBV6-1; cdr3_nt: TGTGCCAGCAGTGACCCTAGCCAGCCCCAGCATTTT; cdr3_aa: CASSDPSQPQHF
clone_size: -; j_call: TRBJ1-2; d_call: TRBD1; v_call: TRBV6-1; cdr3_nt: TGTGCCAGCAGTGCCCGGGACAGCGGTGGCTACACCTTC; cdr3_aa: CASSARDSGGYTF
clone_size: -; j_call: TRBJ1-5; d_call: -; v_call: TRBV6-6; cdr3_nt: TGTGCCAGCAGACCATCGGGGGCTGGCAATCAGCCCCAGCATTTT; cdr3_aa: CASRPSGAGNQPQHF
clone_size: -; j_call: TRBJ2-1; d_call: TRBD1; v_call: TRBV27; cdr3_nt: TGTGCCAGCAGTCCCCGGCCTCCGGGACAGGGCCCCAATGAGCAGTTCTTC; cdr3_aa: CASSPRPPGQGPNEQFF
clone_size: -; j_call: TRBJ2-7; d_call: TRBD2; v_call: TRBV23-1; cdr3_nt: TGCGCCAGCAGTGAAACAACCGGGACTAGCGGGAGGTCGGGGTACGAGCAGTACTTC; cdr3_aa: CASSETTGTSGRSGYEQYF
clone_size: few; j_call: TRBJ2-3; d_call: -; v_call: TRBV7-2; cdr3_nt: TGTGCCAGCAGCTCCCCCCCAAATACGCAGTATTTT; cdr3_aa: CASSSPPNTQYF
clone_size: -; j_call: TRBJ2-3; d_call: -; v_call: TRBV10-1; cdr3_nt: TGCGCCAGCAGTGAGGGATATAGCGGATCCACAGATACGCAGTATTTT; cdr3_aa: CASSEGYSGSTDTQYF
clone_size: -; j_call: TRBJ1-5; d_call: TRBD1; v_call: TRBV5-8; cdr3_nt: TGTGCCAGCAGCCCGCGGACAGGGATCAATCAGCCCCAGCATTTT; cdr3_aa: CASSPRTGINQPQHF
clone_size: -; j_call: TRBJ1-2; d_call: -; v_call: TRBV6-6; cdr3_nt: TGTGCCAGCAGTTACGCAGGCATCTCCGACGGCTACACCTTC; cdr3_aa: CASSYAGISDGYTF
clone_size: -; j_call: TRBJ1-5; d_call: -; v_call: TRBV7-6; cdr3_nt: TGTGCCAGCAGCTTATCCGACAATCAGCCCCAGCATTTT; cdr3_aa: CASSLSDNQPQHF
clone_size: -; j_call: TRBJ2-5; d_call: TRBD2; v_call: TRBV2; cdr3_nt: TGTGCCAGCAGTTTTAGCGGGAAACAGACCCAGTACTTC; cdr3_aa: CASSFSGKQTQYF
clone_size: -; j_call: TRBJ2-7; d_call: TRBD2; v_call: TRBV5-4; cdr3_nt: TGTGCCAGCAGCTTGATTTCCCCGCGGCTAGCGGGAGTGGAGCAGTACTTC; cdr3_aa: CASSLISPRLAGVEQYF
clone_size: -; j_call: TRBJ2-1; d_call: -; v_call: TRBV7-3; cdr3_nt: TGTGCCAGCAGCTTAGGGGATTCCGGGACAAAGTTCTTC; cdr3_aa: CASSLGDSGTKFF
clone_size: -; j_call: TRBJ2-6; d_call: -; v_call: TRBV11-2; cdr3_nt: TGTGCCAGCAGCTTAGGTTGGGGTGGTGGGGCCAACGTCCTGACTTTC; cdr3_aa: CASSLGWGGGANVLTF
clone_size: -; j_call: TRBJ1-4; d_call: TRBD1; v_call: TRBV30; cdr3_nt: TGTGCCTGGAGTACATCAAGGCCGGGGACAGGGGAAAAACTGTTTTTT; cdr3_aa: CAWSTSRPGTGEKLFF
clone_size: few; j_call: TRBJ2-7; d_call: TRBD2; v_call: TRBV9; cdr3_nt: TGTGCCAGCAGCGTCGGACTAGCGGGAACCTACGAGCAGTACTTC; cdr3_aa: CASSVGLAGTYEQYF
clone_size: -; j_call: TRBJ2-2; d_call: TRBD2; v_call: TRBV6-6; cdr3_nt: TGTGCCAGCAGCCGGACTGGCGGGAGGATTACCGGGGAGCTGTTTTTT; cdr3_aa: CASSRTGGRITGELFF
clone_size: -; j_call: TRBJ2-3; d_call: TRBD2; v_call: TRBV6-6; cdr3_nt: TGTGCCAGCAGTTACTCAGAGCGGGAGCCTACAGATACGCAGTATTTT; cdr3_aa: CASSYSEREPTDTQYF
clone_size: once; j_call: TRBJ2-3; d_call: -; v_call: TRBV9; cdr3_nt: TGTGCCAGCAGCGTAGGTACCGGGATGGCAGATACGCAGTATTTT; cdr3_aa: CASSVGTGMADTQYF
clone_size: few; j_call: TRBJ2-3; d_call: -; v_call: TRBV4-2; cdr3_nt: TGTGCCAGCAGCCAAGTCTTCACAGATACGCAGTATTTT; cdr3_aa: CASSQVFTDTQYF
clone_size: -; j_call: TRBJ2-5; d_call: TRBD1; v_call: TRBV30; cdr3_nt: TGTGCCTTCTACAGACAGGGGACACAAGAGACCCAGTACTTC; cdr3_aa: CAFYRQGTQETQYF
clone_size: -; j_call: TRBJ1-5; d_call: TRBD1; v_call: TRBV7-8; cdr3_nt: TGTGCCAGCAGCTTAGGCTACAGGACAGGGTACAATCAGCCCCAGCATTTT; cdr3_aa: CASSLGYRTGYNQPQHF
clone_size: -; j_call: TRBJ1-1; d_call: -; v_call: TRBV7-9; cdr3_nt: TGTGCCAGCAGCTTAGCCACAGGGTATGGGAACACTGAAGCTTTCTTT; cdr3_aa: CASSLATGYGNTEAFF
clone_size: -; j_call: TRBJ1-2; d_call: TRBD1; v_call: TRBV19; cdr3_nt: TGTGCCAGTAGTATCCCCAGGGGGAGGTTCGGTGGCTACACCTTC; cdr3_aa: CASSIPRGRFGGYTF
clone_size: -; j_call: TRBJ2-7; d_call: TRBD2; v_call: TRBV5-1; cdr3_nt: TGCGCCAGCAGTGACGGGGGGGCCTACGAGCAGTACTTC; cdr3_aa: CASSDGGAYEQYF
clone_size: -; j_call: TRBJ1-4; d_call: -; v_call: TRBV4-1; cdr3_nt: TGCGCCAGCAGCCTGGACAGTAACCTACCAACTAATGAAAAACTGTTTTTT; cdr3_aa: CASSLDSNLPTNEKLFF
clone_size: -; j_call: TRBJ2-1; d_call: TRBD2; v_call: TRBV19; cdr3_nt: TGTGCCAGTAGTATTTCGATAGCGGGAGGGCCTAACACTGAGCAGTTCTTC; cdr3_aa: CASSISIAGGPNTEQFF
clone_size: -; j_call: TRBJ1-2; d_call: -; v_call: TRBV21-1; cdr3_nt: TGTGCAAAGAACGAGTTTAACTATGGCTACACCTTC; cdr3_aa: CAKNEFNYGYTF
clone_size: once; j_call: TRBJ2-5; d_call: -; v_call: TRBV13; cdr3_nt: TGTGCCAGCAGCCTACGAAGGGGACAAGAGACCCAGTACTTC; cdr3_aa: CASSLRRGQETQYF
clone_size: -; j_call: TRBJ2-2; d_call: -; v_call: TRBV7-2; cdr3_nt: TGTGCCAGCAGCTTAGGACTAGTTAACGCCGGGGAGCTGTTTTTT; cdr3_aa: CASSLGLVNAGELFF
clone_size: -; j_call: TRBJ2-2; d_call: -; v_call: TRBV5-1; cdr3_nt: TGCGCCAGCAGCTTGGTAGCGACGAACACCGGGGAGCTGTTTTTT; cdr3_aa: CASSLVATNTGELFF
clone_size: -; j_call: TRBJ1-1; d_call: -; v_call: TRBV28; cdr3_nt: TGTGCCAGCAGTGGGGGAGACGCTGAAGCTTTCTTT; cdr3_aa: CASSGGDAEAFF
clone_size: -; j_call: TRBJ2-7; d_call: -; v_call: TRBV6-5; cdr3_nt: TGTGCCAGCAGTACTGACAGTTCCTACGAGCAGTACTTC; cdr3_aa: CASSTDSSYEQYF
clone_size: -; j_call: TRBJ2-3; d_call: -; v_call: TRBV18; cdr3_nt: TGTGCCAGCTCACCCGAACCTAGTACCACAGATACGCAGTATTTT; cdr3_aa: CASSPEPSTTDTQYF